The clone carrying this T cell receptor (beta chain) was detected many times. The antigen is unknown. The data originate from a study of T cells after yellow fever vaccination. Overall study results and limits: A small proportion of clonotypes was detected in both the CD4 and CD8 compartments.

This CDR3 region has 15 residues. With 3 bases clipped from V and 1 base from J, the junction kept 6 bases outside the gene matches. Germline values: CDR1 KGHSH, CDR2 LQKENI. TCRdb used MiXCR to reprocess the 5' RACE reads, holding one entry per CDR3 protein. The sample includes about 340,000 distinct CDR3 sequences, 8.5% to 9% of them seen just once. This receptor was identified in a man between 18 and 29 years old who received the YFV17D yellow fever vaccine. The chain uses TRBV18 and TRBJ2-7, with 7 bases aligning to TRBD1. Source: PBMCs, taken on the day of the first yellow fever vaccination. The CDR3 region has the DNA TGTGCCAGCTCACCCGACAGGGCGGTATCCTACGAGCAGTACTTC. Its translation is CASSPDRAVSYEQYF.